A single sample is the source of the 25 T cell receptor beta chains below, sequenced in a study of blood T cell repertoires in COVID-19. Assay used: immunoSEQ multiplex PCR; TCRdb lists only in-frame clones, some missing. This table has 95,000 to 110,000 clones, about 91% appearing once. The sequencing input was peripheral blood. The receptors were sampled from a human donor in a cohort sampled during active COVID-19.

J is TRBJ2-7 and V is TRBV5-5; D is possibly TRBD2 (6 bases). Looked up from germline, CDR1 is SGHKS and CDR2 is YYEKEE (reference sequence). Trimming removed 4 bases at V and 4 bases at J, with 12 bases between. This CDR3 spans 13 amino acids. CDR3 loop: CASSPPGGYEQYF. The CDR3, as DNA: TGTGCCAGCAGCCCACCTGGGGGGTACGAGCAGTACTTC.

This clone has a handful of counts. The chain is built from TRBV28 and TRBJ1-2; D may be TRBD1 (5 bases). CDR1 is MDHEN, CDR2 SYDVKM, per germline. Trimming pared 5 bases from V and 4 bases from J, leaving 11 bases between. The CDR3 is made up of 13 amino acids. CDR3 protein: CASSVRGRYGYTF. The CDR3 nucleotides are TGTGCCAGCAGTGTGCGGGGCCGCTATGGCTACACCTTC.

The CDR3 bases are TGTGCCACGCTCCGGGACAGGGATTACTATGGCTACACCTTC. Protein: CATLRDRDYYGYTF. V is TRBV6-5 and J is TRBJ1-2; 9 nucleotides agree with TRBD1. Germline V CDR1 and CDR2: MNHEY, SVGAGI. V dropped 10 bases and J dropped 3; count of bases not matched to a gene: 9. The CDR3 covers 14 residues.

The genes are TRBV6-2 or TRBV6-3 and TRBJ2-7, with D perhaps TRBD2 (5 bases). Trimming took 5 bases from V and 4 from J, leaving 9 bases between them. The germline V gene encodes CDR1 MNHEY and CDR2 SVGEGT. The CDR3 contains 12 residues. CDR3 region: CASSQAAYEQYF. The CDR3, as DNA: TGTGCCAGCAGTCAAGCGGCATACGAGCAGTACTTC.

J is TRBJ2-2 and V is TRBV19; tentatively, D is TRBD1 (6 bases). V was cut by 3 bases and J by 2 bases, with 10 bases left in between. Germline V lookup: CDR1 LNHDA, CDR2 SQIVND (reference sequence). This CDR3 contains 15 residues. CDR3 region: CASSIGGGNTGELFF. The CDR3 nucleotides read TGTGCCAGTAGTATCGGTGGGGGCAACACCGGGGAGCTGTTTTTT.

This clone came up a few times. The chain employs TRBV6-2 or TRBV6-3 and TRBJ1-2; possible D gene TRBD1, 5 bases. This CDR3 has 15 amino acids. Deletions cut 5 bases from V and 4 bases from J, with 17 bases between. The V gene's germline CDR1 is MNHEY and CDR2 SVGEGT. The CDR3 loop is CASSTGETSSYGYTF. CDR3 DNA: TGTGCCAGCAGTACAGGAGAGACATCTTCCTATGGCTACACCTTC.

J is TRBJ1-5 and V is TRBV4-3, with D perhaps TRBD1 (5 bases). Germline CDR1 and CDR2: LGHNA and YSLEER. Trimming took 4 bases from V and 7 from J, leaving 14 bases between them. CDR3 length: 14 residues. The CDR3 protein is CASSLTQGTQPQHF. The DNA of the CDR3 is TGCGCCAGCAGCCTCACTCAGGGTACCCAGCCCCAGCATTTT.

The CDR3 loop is CASSLSGGKYEQYF. The DNA of the CDR3 is TGTGCCAGCAGCTTATCAGGGGGCAAGTACGAGCAGTACTTC. J is TRBJ2-7 and V is TRBV7-9; 8 bases match TRBD1. CDR1 and CDR2 from the germline V gene are SEHNR and FQNEAQ (reference sequence). V trimming: 2 bases; J trimming: 4 bases; junction bases outside the gene matches: 4. The CDR3 extends over 14 amino acids.

This chain links TRBV25-1 with TRBJ1-1; D is unresolved. CDR3 length: 12 residues. Deletions cut 7 bases from V and 5 bases from J, with 11 bases between. Germline assignment: CDR1 MGHDK and CDR2 SYGVNS. The DNA of the CDR3 is TGTGCCAGCACCGGGATCATGACTGAAGCTTTCTTT. Amino acids: CASTGIMTEAFF. The variable domain in full, completed from reference TRBV25-1 and TRBJ1-1, reads EADIYQTPRYLVIGTGKKITLECSQTMGHDKMYWYQQDPGMELHLIHYSYGVNSTEKGDLSSESTVSRIRTEHFPLTLESARPSHTSQYLCASTGIMTEAFFGQGTRLTVV.

The rearrangement uses TRBV18 and TRBJ1-2; no reliable D call. The V end lost 2 bases, the J end lost 5 bases, and 12 bases lay between the germline ends. Germline V gene sequence: CDR1 KGHSH, CDR2 LQKENI. This CDR3 has 14 residues. CDR3 in DNA: TGTGCCAGCTCACCAATGGGTACGGGGTATGGCTACACCTTC. This gives the protein CASSPMGTGYGYTF.

The table lists this clone with a few counts. The chain couples TRBV19 to TRBJ1-3; D ambiguous. The ends were cut back, 9 bases at V and 8 bases at J, with 17 bases in the middle. The CDR3 contains 13 residues. CDR1 LNHDA and CDR2 SQIVND come from the germline V gene (reference sequence). The CDR3 is CASCRAPRDTIYF. The DNA of the CDR3 is TGTGCCAGCTGCCGGGCCCCGAGGGACACCATATATTTT. Full variable domain (remainder filled in from reference TRBV19 and TRBJ1-3): DGGITQSPKYLFRKEGQNVTLSCEQNLNHDAMYWYRQDPGQGLRLIYYSQIVNDFQKGDIAEGYSVSREKKESFPLTVTSAQKNPTAFYLCASCRAPRDTIYFGEGSWLTVV.

The chain couples TRBV19 to TRBJ2-7; D possibly corresponds to TRBD2 (5 bases). Per the germline V gene, CDR1 is LNHDA and CDR2 is SQIVND (reference sequence). V shed 4 bases and J shed 2 bases, with 12 bases lying between them. The CDR3 has 14 amino acids. The CDR3 DNA reads TGTGCCAGTAGTACGGACTCGCTAACCTACGAGCAGTACTTC. Residues: CASSTDSLTYEQYF.

The chain couples TRBV23-1 to TRBJ1-6, with D tentatively TRBD1 (5 bases). Being an ORF, TRBV23-1 has a function that is uncertain. Between the trimmed V and J ends, which lost 2 bases and 1 base, there was a span of 15 bases. The CDR3 spans 18 residues. In DNA form, the CDR3 reads TGCGCCAGCAGTCAACCCAGGGAGGCGGGTTCCTATAATTCACCCCTCCACTTT. Translated, it gives CASSQPREAGSYNSPLHF.

In nucleotides, the CDR3 is TGTGCCAGCAGCCAAGTAGCAGGGGGCCTCTCTGGGGCCAACGTCCTGACTTTC. Protein sequence: CASSQVAGGLSGANVLTF. The chain carries TRBV4-2 and TRBJ2-6; 8 bases line up with TRBD1. The CDR3 is 18 amino acids. With 1 base clipped from V and 0 bases from J, the junction kept 5 bases outside the gene matches. The germline V gene encodes CDR1 LGHNA and CDR2 YNFKEQ.

CDR3 residues: CASSERVGLPPDTQYF. The CDR3 nucleotides read TGTGCCAGCAGTGAACGAGTGGGACTTCCCCCAGATACGCAGTATTTT. V is TRBV2 and J is TRBJ2-3, with D maybe TRBD2 (6 bases). Germline values: CDR1 SNHLY, CDR2 FYNNEI. V dropped 2 bases and J dropped 4 bases, with 16 bases sitting between them. This CDR3 contains 16 residues. The entire variable domain, with the rest obtained from reference TRBV2 and TRBJ2-3, is as follows: EPEVTQTPSHQVTQMGQEVILRCVPISNHLYFYWYRQILGQKVEFLVSFYNNEISEKSEIFDDQFSVERPDGSNFTLKIRSTKLEDSAMYFCASSERVGLPPDTQYFGPGTRLTVL.

The V and J genes are TRBV19 and TRBJ1-1, with D possibly being TRBD1 (5 bases). Germline lookup yields CDR1 LNHDA and CDR2 SQIVND (reference sequence). Trimming stripped 1 base from V and 2 bases from J, with 11 bases between. The CDR3 covers 15 residues. CDR3 amino acids: CASSIGSGINTEAFF. The CDR3, as DNA: TGTGCCAGTAGTATAGGTTCAGGGATCAACACTGAAGCTTTCTTT.

The chain couples TRBV20-1 to TRBJ2-7; D uncertain. Germline values: CDR1 DFQATT, CDR2 SNEGSKA (reference sequence). The CDR3 is made up of 11 amino acids. Trimming took off 5 bases at V and 7 bases at J, with 12 bases between the two ends. In nucleotides, the CDR3 is TGCAGTGCTGCGACAAAGTATGAGCAGTACTTC. It is translated as CSAATKYEQYF.

The gene calls are TRBV29-1 and TRBJ2-2, with 10 bases that match TRBD1. Germline assignment: CDR1 SQVTM and CDR2 ANQGSEA. J gave up 5 bases and V 5 bases, and 8 bases lay outside the gene matches. The CDR3 runs to 15 residues. CDR3 region: CSVLRDRGSTGELFF. The CDR3 DNA sequence: TGCAGCGTTCTCCGGGACAGGGGTTCGACCGGGGAGCTGTTTTTT.

The chain uses TRBV6-5 and TRBJ2-1; the D gene is possibly TRBD1 (7 bases). Germline CDR1 and CDR2: MNHEY and SVGAGI. V was pared by 2 bases and J by 8 bases, with 13 bases between. The CDR3 runs to 14 residues. The CDR3 is CASSYHVRGDEQFF. The CDR3 bases are TGTGCCAGCAGTTACCACGTCAGGGGGGATGAGCAGTTCTTC.

Written as DNA, the CDR3 is TGTGCCAGCCGAATATGGCCGAGGGGGGGGCGCGGGGAAACTGAAGCTTTCTTT. It is translated as CASRIWPRGGRGETEAFF. The V and J genes are TRBV6-8 and TRBJ1-1; tentative D call: TRBD1 (6 bases). Trimming cost V 8 bases and J 5 bases, with 30 bases left between them. Germline assignment: CDR1 MNHGY and CDR2 SAAAGT. The CDR3 covers 18 residues.

The chain recombines TRBV29-1 with TRBJ2-3; 8 bases align to TRBD2. J was trimmed by 6 bases and V by 6 bases; bases with no gene match: 8. The CDR3 is 13 amino acids. CDR1 and CDR2 (germline): SQVTM, ANQGSEA. The CDR3 spells CSVQAGVGDTQYF. As DNA, the CDR3 is TGCAGCGTCCAAGCGGGAGTTGGGGATACGCAGTATTTT.

The chain joins TRBV6-2 or TRBV6-3 to TRBJ2-7, with TRBD2 as a possible D gene (6 bases). The germline V gene has CDR1 MNHEY and CDR2 SVGEGT. The CDR3 runs 13 residues. Trimming removed 5 bases at V and 0 bases at J, with 8 bases between. CDR3 residues: CASSGGNSYEQYF. CDR3 coding DNA: TGTGCCAGCAGTGGCGGGAACTCCTACGAGCAGTACTTC.

This clone is a singleton in its sample. This chain links TRBV4-1 with TRBJ2-7, with D tentatively TRBD1 (5 bases). The CDR3 sequence is 14 residues long. Germline CDR1 MGHRA, CDR2 YSYEKL. V was trimmed by 1 base and J by 5 bases, leaving 12 bases between them. The CDR3 bases are TGCGCCAGCAGCCAAGTTCAGGGTATCCACGAGCAGTACTTC. It yields the protein CASSQVQGIHEQYF.

A few counts support this clone. V is TRBV19 and J is TRBJ1-5; possible D gene TRBD1, 6 bases. V was trimmed by 5 bases and J by 2 bases, leaving 16 bases between them. Germline V gives CDR1 LNHDA, CDR2 SQIVND (reference sequence). The CDR3 runs to 16 residues. CDR3 nucleotide sequence: TGTGCCAGTAGTGCCCCCAGGGGACGGGGCAATCAGCCCCAGCATTTT. Encoded protein: CASSAPRGRGNQPQHF.

The chain couples TRBV7-8 to TRBJ2-7; a possible D gene is TRBD1 (7 bases). The V gene lost 2 bases and the J gene lost 5 bases, with 19 bases spanning the gap. This CDR3 has 16 amino acids. Looked up from germline, CDR1 is SGHVS and CDR2 is FQNEAQ. The CDR3 nucleotides read TGTGCCAGCAGCTTAACCCTACGGACAGGAGGGGACGAGCAGTACTTC. Translation gives CASSLTLRTGGDEQYF.